Below are 30 T cell receptor beta chains sequenced from a single sample in a study of shared clonotypes between healthy human individuals. Sequencing used immunoSEQ multiplex PCR; TCRdb keeps in-frame clones, though not all of them. The sample has approximately 2.5 million clones, approximately 93% seen once. Sequencing used naive CD4+ T cells from PBMCs. Subset: CD45RA+ positively selected. These receptors all stem from a man between 18 and 29 years old in good health. Some clones in this sample may be carry-over from other donors' samples.

The rearrangement links TRBV7-2 to TRBJ1-5, with D maybe TRBD1 (6 bases). Germline assignment: CDR1 SGHTA and CDR2 FQGNSA. CDR3 length: 15 residues. Trimming cost V 5 bases and J 1 base, with 12 bases left between them. CDR3 sequence (DNA): TGTGCCAGCAGCCCCCGGGGGCCGAGCAATCAGCCCCAGCATTTT. Translation: CASSPRGPSNQPQHF.

The J gene is TRBJ1-1, the V gene TRBV19, with D possibly matching TRBD1 (6 bases). The CDR3 length is 14 residues. V shed 2 bases and J shed 6 bases, with 13 bases lying between them. Per germline, CDR1 LNHDA and CDR2 SQIVND (reference sequence). CDR3 loop: CASSIQGLGAEAFF. The CDR3 DNA reads as TGTGCCAGTAGTATACAGGGGCTTGGGGCTGAAGCTTTCTTT.

The genes are TRBV9 and TRBJ2-1, with D possibly called TRBD1 or TRBD2 (6 bases each). The CDR3 extends over 16 amino acids. Germline-derived CDR1 and CDR2 are SGDLS and YYNGEE. Trimming left V 3 bases short and J 7 bases short, with 20 bases between. The CDR3 loop reads CASSAEGPGAPNEQFF. The DNA of the CDR3 is TGTGCCAGCAGCGCCGAGGGGCCGGGGGCACCAAATGAGCAGTTCTTC.

The chain couples TRBV27 to TRBJ2-1, with 7 nucleotides matching TRBD2. This CDR3 has 14 residues. The germline V gene has CDR1 MNHEY and CDR2 SMNVEV (reference sequence). Trimming cost V 3 bases and J 6 bases; bases outside gene matches: 5. CDR3 in amino acids: CASSLGGRSNEQFF. Here the CDR3 DNA reads TGTGCCAGCAGTTTGGGCGGGAGAAGCAATGAGCAGTTCTTC.

The chain links TRBV11-1 to TRBJ2-3; unclear D gene. Between the trimmed V and J ends, which lost 5 bases and 4 bases, there was a span of 13 bases. The length of the CDR3 is 14 residues. Germline V gives CDR1 SGHAT, CDR2 FQDESV (reference sequence). This CDR3 reads CASSRSKGADTQYF. The CDR3 nucleotides read TGTGCCAGCAGCCGGTCGAAGGGTGCAGATACGCAGTATTTT.

A word on this clone: The same CDR3 also results from other DNA sequences found in this sample. The chain is built from TRBV5-1 and TRBJ2-1; D call uncertain. With 0 bases removed from V and 9 bases from J, the gap between germline ends came to 4 bases. The CDR3 has 11 residues. Germline CDR1 reads SGHRS; CDR2 reads YFSETQ. The CDR3 DNA follows: TGCGCCAGCAGCTTGGAAAGTGAGCAGTTCTTC. Its protein product is CASSLESEQFF.

This clone was observed once. Other DNA sequences in this sample translate to the same CDR3. The chain links TRBV5-4 to TRBJ2-7; D call uncertain. CDR3 size: 13 residues. CDR1 and CDR2 from the germline V gene are SGHNT and YYREEE (reference sequence). Trimming removed 2 bases from V and 0 bases from J, with 6 bases in between. The CDR3: CASSLGSSYEQYF. The DNA of the CDR3 is TGTGCCAGCAGCTTAGGTTCCTCCTACGAGCAGTACTTC.

The V call is TRBV15, the J call TRBJ2-1; D is uncertain. CDR1 is LNHNV, CDR2 YYDKDF, per germline (reference sequence). Trimming cost V 0 bases and J 6 bases, with 15 bases left between them. The CDR3 is 16 residues long. CDR3 DNA: TGTGCCACCAGCAGAGATTGGAGACATGAGAGCAATGAGCAGTTCTTC. Its protein is CATSRDWRHESNEQFF.

The rearrangement links TRBV4-1 to TRBJ1-5; no definite D call. Trimming shortened V by 0 bases and J by 4 bases, and 10 bases separated the two germline ends. This CDR3 has 15 amino acids. Germline V gene data show CDR1 as MGHRA and CDR2 as YSYEKL. Here the CDR3 DNA reads TGCGCCAGCAGCCAAGAGGACCCTGGGAATCAGCCCCAGCATTTT. It yields the protein CASSQEDPGNQPQHF.

Note on this clone: This specimen includes other DNA sequences encoding the same CDR3. The chain has TRBV9 and TRBJ2-2; either TRBD1 or TRBD2 may supply D (5 bases each). V shed 2 bases and J shed 1 base, with 12 bases lying between them. There are 16 residues in the CDR3. The germline V gene encodes CDR1 SGDLS and CDR2 YYNGEE. The CDR3 DNA sequence: TGTGCCAGCAGCGTTTCATCGGGGCGGAACACCGGGGAGCTGTTTTTT. Amino acid sequence: CASSVSSGRNTGELFF.

To note about this clone: No DNA is shown, since the ends of the CDR3 on it are uncertain; the CDR3 is the one TCRdb lists. This sequence joins TRBV15 and TRBJ2-5. The germline CDR1 and CDR2 sequences are LNHNV and YYDKDF (reference sequence). The CDR3 length is 20 residues, termini included. This CDR3 is CATSSDFRGEAPRSRETQYF.

The gene calls are TRBV28 and TRBJ2-3; TRBD2 agrees at 11 bases. The germline V gene has CDR1 MDHEN and CDR2 SYDVKM. Unmatched junction bases numbered 6, after V lost 4 bases and J lost 3 bases. The CDR3 runs to 16 residues. CDR3 in amino acids: CASSSTSGSGTDTQYF. The CDR3 DNA is TGTGCCAGCAGTTCCACTAGCGGGAGTGGAACAGATACGCAGTATTTT. Variable domain in full (rest from reference TRBV28 and TRBJ2-3): DVKVTQSSRYLVKRTGEKVFLECVQDMDHENMFWYRQDPGLGLRLIYFSYDVKMKEKGDIPEGYSVSREKKERFSLILESASTNQTSMYLCASSSTSGSGTDTQYFGPGTRLTVL.

Notes on this clone: Within the sample, other DNA sequences also encode this same CDR3. The genes are TRBV5-1 and TRBJ1-5; perhaps TRBD1 as D (6 bases). The V gene's germline CDR1 is SGHRS and CDR2 YFSETQ. The V and J ends lost 0 bases and 1 base respectively, with 8 bases between them. The CDR3 has 15 residues. Here the CDR3 DNA reads TGCGCCAGCAGCTTGGCGGGACAAAGCAATCAGCCCCAGCATTTT. It translates to CASSLAGQSNQPQHF.

J is TRBJ1-4 and V is TRBV5-4; 11 bases are shared with TRBD1. Germline assignment: CDR1 SGHNT and CDR2 YYREEE (reference sequence). The V segment lost 0 bases and the J segment 0 bases; nucleotides outside the gene matches: 4. The CDR3 consists of 18 residues. The DNA for the CDR3 is TGTGCCAGCAGCTTGGGGTGGGGACAGGGGGCAACTAATGAAAAACTGTTTTTT. Translating gives CASSLGWGQGATNEKLFF.

The rearrangement uses TRBV9 and TRBJ2-6; no clear D. Trimming shortened V by 4 bases and J by 0 bases, and 20 bases separated the two germline ends. The CDR3 loop spans 19 amino acids. Germline V gene sequence: CDR1 SGDLS, CDR2 YYNGEE. In DNA form, the CDR3 reads TGTGCCAGCAGCCCCCGAAGGCAATACTACGTCTCTGGGGCCAACGTCCTGACTTTC. Its protein is CASSPRRQYYVSGANVLTF.

The chain recombines TRBV9 with TRBJ1-2, with a possible D match to TRBD1 (5 bases). The CDR3 runs 15 residues. The V end lost 0 bases, the J end lost 5 bases, and 14 bases lay between the germline ends. Per germline, CDR1 SGDLS and CDR2 YYNGEE. The CDR3 DNA reads as TGTGCCAGCAGCGTAGGGTCGAGGGGAAGGTATGGCTACACCTTC. Translated: CASSVGSRGRYGYTF. Supplemented by reference TRBV9 and TRBJ1-2, the full variable domain reads DSGVTQTPKHLITATGQRVTLRCSPRSGDLSVYWYQQSLDQGLQFLIQYYNGEERAKGNILERFSAQQFPDLHSELNLSSLELGDSALYFCASSVGSRGRYGYTFGSGTRLTVV.

The chain recombines TRBV6-1 with TRBJ1-5; D gene ambiguous. Per germline, CDR1 MNHNS and CDR2 SASEGT. Trimming shortened V by 0 bases and J by 7 bases, and 4 bases separated the two germline ends. This CDR3 is built from 12 residues. Written as DNA, the CDR3 is TGTGCCAGCAGTGAAGCGCGCCAGCCCCAGCATTTT. Translated: CASSEARQPQHF.

The chain recombines TRBV19 with TRBJ1-3; TRBD1 agrees at 9 bases. This CDR3 has 15 residues. Germline V lookup: CDR1 LNHDA, CDR2 SQIVND (reference sequence). V was pared by 2 bases and J by 2 bases, with 1 base of the junction left unmatched. The CDR3 here is CASSITGGTGNTIYF. The CDR3 nucleotides read TGTGCCAGTAGTATAACAGGGGGCACTGGAAACACCATATATTTT.

The chain employs TRBV28 and TRBJ1-5; perhaps TRBD1 as D (5 bases). The CDR3 consists of 16 residues. V lost 5 bases to trimming and J lost 7 bases, with 21 bases between them. Germline CDR1 reads MDHEN; CDR2 reads SYDVKM. DNA for the CDR3: TGTGCCAGCAGTCTTGGCAGGGCTTACTCAGGGCAGCCCCAGCATTTT. Its protein product is CASSLGRAYSGQPQHF. The full variable domain, completed using reference TRBV28 and TRBJ1-5, is DVKVTQSSRYLVKRTGEKVFLECVQDMDHENMFWYRQDPGLGLRLIYFSYDVKMKEKGDIPEGYSVSREKKERFSLILESASTNQTSMYLCASSLGRAYSGQPQHFGDGTRLSIL.

Turning to this clone: The sample carries other DNA sequences with the same CDR3. The chain has TRBV5-4 and TRBJ1-2; D unresolved. CDR3 size: 12 residues. Deletions cut 2 bases from V and 7 bases from J, with 9 bases between. Germline loops: CDR1 SGHNT, CDR2 YYREEE (reference sequence). In nucleotides, the CDR3 is TGTGCCAGCAGCTTAGACCGGGGTGGCTACACCTTC. Amino acids: CASSLDRGGYTF.

To note about this clone: The junction and the germline gene differ at one end; a read error may be behind it. The V call is TRBV14, the J call TRBJ2-7; D possibly corresponds to TRBD2 (6 bases). CDR1 SGHDN and CDR2 FVKESK come from the germline V gene. The CDR3 spans 12 residues. The CDR3 bases are TGTGCCAGCAGCCAAGGGGGGACTCGGTTGAACTTC. Amino acid sequence: CASSQGGTRLNF.

The chain has TRBV30 and TRBJ2-1; 8 bases agree with TRBD2. The CDR3 is 16 residues long. After removal of 1 base from V and 9 bases from J, the junction contained 14 bases not matched to a gene. The germline CDR1 and CDR2 sequences are GTSNPN and SVGIG (reference sequence). CDR3 in amino acids: CAWSGGEGLGEREQFF. CDR3 in DNA: TGTGCCTGGAGTGGGGGGGAGGGACTAGGAGAACGTGAGCAGTTCTTC.

DNA for the CDR3: TGCGCCAGCAGCCAAGAGTGGCTAGCTGGCGTGACCCAGTACTTC. It is translated as CASSQEWLAGVTQYF. The V call is TRBV4-3, the J call TRBJ2-5, with TRBD2 as a possible D gene (5 bases). The CDR3 length is 15 residues. Trimming removed 0 bases from V and 7 bases from J, with 15 bases in between. Looked up from germline, CDR1 is LGHNA and CDR2 is YSLEER.

The CDR3: CASRPTGGDLTGELFF. The CDR3 DNA reads as TGCGCCAGCCGCCCTACGGGGGGAGACCTTACCGGGGAGCTGTTTTTT. V usage is TRBV5-1 and J usage is TRBJ2-2; 7 positions match TRBD2. The CDR3 totals 16 residues. The V gene end was trimmed by 7 bases and the J gene end by 5 bases; junction bases not matched to a gene: 14. Germline V gives CDR1 SGHRS, CDR2 YFSETQ.

This chain connects TRBV5-6 to TRBJ1-2; D is unclear. The CDR3 sequence is 15 residues long. V lost 4 bases and J 1 base, leaving 14 bases between the germline ends. CDR1 and CDR2 from the germline V gene are SGHDT and YYEEEE. CDR3 in amino acids: CASSHAALFNYGYTF. The CDR3 DNA is TGTGCCAGCAGCCACGCGGCCCTCTTTAACTATGGCTACACCTTC.

This chain connects TRBV5-5 to TRBJ2-7; 9 positions match TRBD1. Trimming cost V 0 bases and J 6 bases; bases outside gene matches: 7. The CDR3 consists of 15 residues. The germline gives CDR1 SGHKS, CDR2 YYEKEE (reference sequence). CDR3 residues: CASSLAYRQGGEQYF. The CDR3 nucleotides are TGTGCCAGCAGCTTGGCCTATCGACAGGGGGGCGAGCAGTACTTC. Variable domain in full (rest from reference TRBV5-5 and TRBJ2-7): DAGVTQSPTHLIKTRGQQVTLRCSPISGHKSVSWYQQVLGQGPQFIFQYYEKEERGRGNFPDRFSARQFPNYSSELNVNALLLGDSALYLCASSLAYRQGGEQYFGPGTRLTVT.

J is TRBJ2-1 and V is TRBV5-4; D unclear. The CDR3 is 15 amino acids. Germline V gene lookup returns CDR1 SGHNT and CDR2 YYREEE (reference sequence). Trimming cost V 1 base and J 4 bases, with 12 bases left between them. The chain's CDR3 is CASSLMKKGYNEQFF. Written as DNA, the CDR3 is TGTGCCAGCAGCTTGATGAAGAAAGGGTACAATGAGCAGTTCTTC. Together with reference TRBV5-4 and TRBJ2-1, the CDR3 gives the full variable domain: ETGVTQSPTHLIKTRGQQVTLRCSSQSGHNTVSWYQQALGQGPQFIFQYYREEENGRGNFPPRFSGLQFPNYSSELNVNALELDDSALYLCASSLMKKGYNEQFFGPGTRLTVL.

The chain couples TRBV28 to TRBJ1-5; D unclear. CDR3 length: 17 residues. V dropped 4 bases and J dropped 0 bases, with 16 bases sitting between them. Germline assignment: CDR1 MDHEN and CDR2 SYDVKM. The CDR3 region is CASSSATWKDSNQPQHF. The CDR3 DNA reads TGTGCCAGCAGTTCGGCCACGTGGAAAGATAGCAATCAGCCCCAGCATTTT.

A note on this clone: This sample includes further DNA sequences coding for the same CDR3. The chain combines TRBV5-1 with TRBJ2-3; possibly TRBD2 for D (5 bases). This CDR3 is built from 15 residues. Per germline, CDR1 SGHRS and CDR2 YFSETQ. Trimming shortened V by 0 bases and J by 0 bases, and 8 bases separated the two germline ends. The CDR3 loop reads CASSLDPGSTDTQYF. Written as DNA, the CDR3 is TGCGCCAGCAGCTTGGACCCGGGGAGCACAGATACGCAGTATTTT.

This chain joins TRBV18 and TRBJ1-3; D gene ambiguous. The ends were cut back, 4 bases at V and 0 bases at J, with 13 bases in the middle. CDR1 is KGHSH and CDR2 is LQKENI in the germline V gene. This CDR3 has 16 amino acids. The CDR3 reads CASSLPGSHSGNTIYF. CDR3 in DNA: TGTGCCAGCTCACTTCCCGGATCGCACTCTGGAAACACCATATATTTT. Looking up the rest from reference TRBV18 and TRBJ1-3 gives the full variable domain: NAGVMQNPRHLVRRRGQEARLRCSPMKGHSHVYWYRQLPEEGLKFMVYLQKENIIDESGMPKERFSAEFPKEGPSILRIQQVVRGDSAAYFCASSLPGSHSGNTIYFGEGSWLTVV.